What follows is one TCR beta chain and its context. Which antigen it targets is not known. Base qualities are not at hand, and no much larger clone is one base apart. The donors were healthy, HIV-negative adults who had no recently reported acute infections or vaccinations. Only Caucasian adults living in Nashville, Tennessee, USA were represented among the donors. CD4+ T cells were enriched by magnetic negative selection, after which naive cells were positively selected on CD45RA and the negative fraction was taken as the memory subset. Blood was obtained by leukapheresis, after which PBMCs were separated by Ficoll-Histopaque density gradient centrifugation and cryopreserved in liquid nitrogen vapor phase. Analytical flow cytometry was used to check the purity and quantity of each magnetically sorted T cell population. Genomic DNA was isolated from each sorted fraction and quantified by UV absorbance on a Nanodrop 2000c.

This sample is part of a study of shared clonotypes between healthy human individuals (TCRdb year 2020). For context, the study as a whole: The cohort included three men and a couple of women between 18 and 49 years of age. For each donor, CD4 naive and CD4 memory were each given three plates, CD8 naive was given two plates, and CD8 memory was given one plate. To estimate repertoire size and how much clonotypes are shared between individuals, the study performed deep sequencing of blood TCR repertoires from roughly five healthy adults. Different laboratories and diverse techniques were used to prepare libraries and sequence TCR repertoires, to increase sequencing depth and limit assay-specific biases. Per donor, leukapheresis produced somewhere between about 0.94 and 9 billion PBMCs.

Broader findings and caveats from the paper: Because the study included a small number of donors, the genetic and exposure-history diversity represented was limited. Only blood was sampled, and tissue TCR repertoires likely differ from those in blood. Estimated clonotype richness was generally larger for naive than for memory subsets. When several donors were compared, the shared fraction of clonotypes was around 5% for naive CD4, 3.5% for naive CD8, more than 2% for memory CD4, and 0.4% for memory CD8. Compared with non-shared clonotypes, the clonotypes found in all four sorted-subset donors had higher generation probabilities. Pairwise subsampling indicated that sequencing depth was expected to affect the degree of clonotype sharing among donors. Rarefaction of sorted-subset datasets indicated incomplete sequencing despite the large sequencing depth.

TCR CDR3 regions were amplified from genomic DNA by multiplex PCR using the deep immunoSEQ assay. Genomic DNA extracted from each cell subset was distributed evenly over all wells of several immunoSEQ 96-well plates, and each plate served as one replicate. For sorted subsets, 150 to 250 ng genomic DNA, equal to some 28,000 T cell genomes, was loaded into each replicate PCR. The purified libraries were quantified using a Qubit 3.0 fluorometer, sized with a Bioanalyzer 2100, and then quantified again using the KAPA Library Quantification kit. Each immunoSEQ 96-well plate was sequenced on its own single-read 150-cycle Illumina NextSeq 550 flow cell. The source study handled its data this way. The immunoSEQ output contained only junctional sequences without quality scores, so filtering could not match that applied to full-length reads. To assign V/J genes and CDR3, sequences were annotated using PyIR, a Python wrapper for IgBLAST v1.9, with IMGT germline references. Reads with weak V/J assignments (E-value above 1e-6), missing CDR3, stop codons, out-of-frame junctions, or ambiguous translated residues were removed. V3J clonotypes were defined by identical inferred V gene, J gene, and CDR3 amino acid sequence. To compute the percentage overlap between repertoires, the number of shared unique clonotypes was divided by the size of the smaller repertoire. Richness of each repertoire was evaluated using RTK rarefaction, the Chao1 estimator, and Recon v2.1 estimates of unobserved clonotypes. For all TCRbeta clonotypes obtained by the gDNA method from a few donors, generation probabilities were computed with OLGA. The clones in this table, taken by TCRdb from immuneACCESS, are in-frame only. Not every clone is retained; where verified, under half of the shortfall comes from an unresolved V gene, and the cause of the rest is unknown. V and J calls and clone size are as listed in that table; D and trimming were resolved from the DNA. This sample comprises under 2,500,000 clones, more than 90% of them detected only once. The leading ten clones occupy approximately 0.13% of the sample.

Taken from the germline V gene, the CDR1 and CDR2 loops are SNHLY and FYNNEI. V sheds 4 bases and J sheds 2 bases, leaving 12 bases between their ends. The CDR3 spans 14 residues, from the cysteine through the phenylalanine. Just CDR3 DNA is preserved here, 42 bases in frame from base 1. The clonotype was recovered from a man aged 18 to 29 in good health. The receptor chain draws on TRBV2 and TRBJ2-7, and TRBD2 may be the D gene, going by 6 matching bases. The source material was naive CD4+ T cells sorted from blood. The sample's cell subset or site label is to be understood as: CD45RA+ positively selected. The nucleotide sequence reads TGTGCCAGCAGTGGGGGGGACGGGGCCTACGAGCAGTACTTC. This encodes CASSGGDGAYEQYF.